The clone carrying this T cell receptor beta chain was seen once. These data are taken from a study of blood T cell repertoires in COVID-19. This table comes from immunoSEQ multiplex PCR, and its TCRdb copy is limited to in-frame clones, with some not included. The table lists 310,000 or so clones, around 86% of them singletons. The specimen was peripheral blood. This sequence was found in a woman aged 25 to 45 who had recovered from COVID-19.

This chain's CDR3 is CASSDPGQGNPYEQYF. Written as DNA, the CDR3 is TGTGCCAGCAGTGATCCGGGACAGGGGAATCCCTACGAGCAGTACTTC. This rearrangement joins TRBV2 to TRBJ2-7; 10 bases match TRBD1. With 3 bases clipped from V and 2 bases from J, the junction kept 7 bases outside the gene matches. This CDR3 is 16 amino acids long. Germline V gene lookup returns CDR1 SNHLY and CDR2 FYNNEI.